This TCR beta chain was captured by sequencing in a study of shared clonotypes between healthy human individuals (dated by TCRdb to about 2020). Concerning the study at large: A few men and a couple of women, aged 18 to 49 years, made up the cohort. Per donor, three plates each were used for CD4 naive and CD4 memory, two for CD8 naive, and one for CD8 memory. Between about 0.85 and 10 billion PBMCs per donor were obtained by leukapheresis. To estimate repertoire size and how much clonotypes are shared between individuals, the study performed deep sequencing of blood TCR repertoires from 4 to 6 healthy adults. To increase sequencing depth and limit assay-specific biases, different laboratories used diverse techniques to prepare libraries and sequence TCR repertoires. The paper as a whole reports these results and caveats: Incomplete sequencing was indicated by rarefaction of sorted-subset datasets, despite the large sequencing depth. Because the study included a small number of donors, the genetic and exposure-history diversity represented was limited. Based on pairwise subsampling, the degree of clonotype sharing among donors was expected to be affected by sequencing depth. Sharing across a few donors was observed for roughly 5.4% of naive CD4, over 3% of naive CD8, roughly 2.3% of memory CD4, and about 0.38% of memory CD8 clonotypes. Only blood was sampled, and tissue TCR repertoires likely differ from those in blood. Estimated clonotype richness was generally larger for naive than for memory subsets. Higher generation probabilities were observed for clonotypes shared by all four sorted-subset donors than for non-shared clonotypes.

About this clone itself: Its antigen is not yet known. No qualities accompany the bases; no much larger clone lies one base away.

The donors were healthy, HIV-negative adults with no recently reported acute infections or vaccinations. Only Caucasian adults living in Nashville, Tennessee, USA were represented among the donors. Magnetic negative selection was used to enrich CD4+ T cells, after which naive cells were positively selected on CD45RA and the negative fraction became the memory subset. Blood was obtained by leukapheresis, after which PBMCs were separated by Ficoll-Histopaque density gradient centrifugation and cryopreserved in liquid nitrogen vapor phase. Purity and quantity of every magnetically sorted T cell population were checked by analytical flow cytometry. From each sorted fraction, genomic DNA was isolated and quantified by UV absorbance on a Nanodrop 2000c. There are 15 amino acids in the CDR3, from cysteine to phenylalanine inclusive. The DNA shown is the 45-base CDR3, in frame from base 1. A distance of 10 bases separates the germline ends of V and J, which lose 3 bases and 1 base respectively. For CDR1 and CDR2, the germline V gene lists MDHEN and SYDVKM.

Using the deep immunoSEQ assay, TCR CDR3 regions were amplified from genomic DNA by multiplex PCR. Genomic DNA extracted from each cell subset was distributed evenly over all wells of several immunoSEQ 96-well plates, and each plate served as one replicate. Each replicate PCR for sorted subsets received roughly 200 ng genomic DNA, equal to roughly 30,000 T cell genomes. Purified libraries were measured with a Qubit 3.0 fluorometer, size-checked on a Bioanalyzer 2100, and measured again with the KAPA Library Quantification kit. A separate single-read 150-cycle Illumina NextSeq 550 flow cell was used to sequence each immunoSEQ 96-well plate. The authors' pipeline ran thus. Because the immunoSEQ output held only junctional sequences and lacked quality scores, the filtering could not match the filtering applied to full-length reads. Sequences were annotated with PyIR, a Python wrapper for IgBLAST v1.9, using IMGT germline references to assign V/J genes and CDR3. Reads with weak V/J assignments (E-value above 1e-6), missing CDR3, stop codons, out-of-frame junctions, or ambiguous translated residues were removed. V3J clonotypes were defined as sequences sharing the same inferred V gene, J gene, and CDR3 amino acid sequence. To compute the percentage overlap between repertoires, the number of shared unique clonotypes was divided by the size of the smaller repertoire. Repertoire richness was assessed with RTK rarefaction, the Chao1 estimator, and Recon v2.1 estimates of unobserved clonotypes. Generation probabilities for all TCRbeta clonotypes obtained by the gDNA method from a few donors were computed using OLGA. Not all clones reach the TCRdb copy of this immuneACCESS table, which keeps in-frame sequences only. Checked studies attribute under half of the gap to unresolved V genes and leave the rest unexplained. The DNA was the basis for D and trimming; V, J and clone size are from that table. Across this sample there are around 550,000 clones, with 96% seen only once. Approximately 0.062% of the sample is held by the ten biggest clonotypes.

Rearrangement joined TRBV28 to TRBJ1-5; the D gene lacks a confident call. The sequencing input was naive CD4+ T cells sorted from blood. Per the publication, the cell subset or site label means: CD45RA+ positively selected. This sequence was found in a woman in her 30s in good health. CDR3 region: CASSFGEWSNQPQHF. The nucleotide sequence reads as follows: TGTGCCAGCAGTTTTGGGGAGTGGAGCAATCAGCCCCAGCATTTT. With the portions outside the CDR3 filled from the reference TRBV28 and TRBJ1-5 genes, the complete variable region becomes DVKVTQSSRYLVKRTGEKVFLECVQDMDHENMFWYRQDPGLGLRLIYFSYDVKMKEKGDIPEGYSVSREKKERFSLILESASTNQTSMYLCASSFGEWSNQPQHFGDGTRLSIL.